This TCR beta chain was captured by sequencing in a study of blood T cell repertoires in COVID-19. Study background: In each case, the material was cDNA or gDNA derived from T cells, B-cell-depleted T cells, or PBMCs.

Using immunoSEQ multiplex PCR, the repertoire was profiled, and TCRdb retains in-frame clones only, with some absent. The table lists 120,000 to 150,000 clones, 80% to 90% of them singletons. V dropped 3 bases and J dropped 4 bases, with 9 bases sitting between them. The CDR3 sequence is 13 residues long. Germline V CDR1 and CDR2: SNHLY, FYNNEI. The sample consisted of peripheral blood. This sequence joins TRBV2 and TRBJ1-2; possible D gene TRBD1, 5 bases. The TCR was taken from a woman in her fifties or sixties with COVID-19, enrolled during active disease. As DNA, the CDR3 is TGTGCCAGCAGTGACAGGGCTTTCTATGGCTACACCTTC. Translated: CASSDRAFYGYTF.